Listed below are T cell receptor beta chains from one sample, sequenced in a study of cytomegalovirus exposure and HLA in healthy donors. Produced via immunoSEQ multiplex PCR; TCRdb's table is partial and in-frame only. Its table lists tens of thousands of clones. The sample comprised PBMCs. These receptors originate from a woman aged 40 to 49 in good health and CMV-seropositive. Both conserved end residues are part of each CDR3. A D gene is named only where the DNA matches it firmly.

cdr3_aa: CASSSNRDGETQYF
cdr3_nt: TGTGCCAGCAGCAGTAACCGGGATGGGGAGACCCAGTACTTC
d_call: NA
j_call: TRBJ2-5
cdr3_length: 14
v_call: TRBV5-4

cdr3_aa: CASGGPGLAGETQYF
cdr3_nt: TGTGCTAGTGGCGGGCCGGGACTAGCGGGGGAGACCCAGTACTTC
d_call: TRBD2
j_call: TRBJ2-5
cdr3_length: 15
v_call: TRBV12-5

cdr3_aa: CASSLGPQETQYF
cdr3_nt: TGCGCCAGCAGCTTGGGGCCTCAGGAGACCCAGTACTTC
d_call: NA
j_call: TRBJ2-5
cdr3_length: 13
v_call: TRBV5-1

cdr3_aa: CASSLKTSTDTQYF
cdr3_nt: TGTGCCAGCAGCCTCAAAACTAGCACAGATACGCAGTATTTT
d_call: NA
j_call: TRBJ2-3
cdr3_length: 14
v_call: TRBV7-9

cdr3_aa: CAITEDRTSYGYTF
cdr3_nt: TGTGCCATCACCGAGGACAGGACAAGCTATGGCTACACCTTC
d_call: TRBD1
j_call: TRBJ1-2
cdr3_length: 14
v_call: TRBV10-3

cdr3_aa: CVAEGGFGGELFF
cdr3_nt: TGTGTAGCGGAAGGGGGCTTTGGCGGGGAGCTGTTTTTT
d_call: NA
j_call: TRBJ2-2
cdr3_length: 13
v_call: TRBV30

cdr3_aa: CASRNRQGFEQFF
cdr3_nt: TGTGCCAGCAGAAACAGACAGGGCTTTGAGCAGTTCTTC
d_call: TRBD1
j_call: TRBJ2-1
cdr3_length: 13
v_call: TRBV28

cdr3_aa: CASSPTGPGQATYEQYF
cdr3_nt: TGTGCCAGCTCACCAACGGGACCGGGACAGGCGACCTACGAGCAGTACTTC
d_call: TRBD1
j_call: TRBJ2-7
cdr3_length: 17
v_call: TRBV18

cdr3_aa: CASSVGSSYNSPLHF
cdr3_nt: TGTGCCAGCAGCGTAGGGAGCTCCTATAATTCACCCCTCCACTTT
d_call: NA
j_call: TRBJ1-6
cdr3_length: 15
v_call: TRBV9

cdr3_aa: CANPGTSTGANVLTF
cdr3_nt: TGTGCTAACCCCGGGACTAGCACGGGGGCCAACGTCCTGACTTTC
d_call: TRBD2
j_call: TRBJ2-6
cdr3_length: 15
v_call: TRBV30

cdr3_aa: CASSITGTMNTEAFF
cdr3_nt: TGTGCCAGTAGTATCACAGGGACGATGAACACTGAAGCTTTCTTT
d_call: NA
j_call: TRBJ1-1
cdr3_length: 15
v_call: TRBV19

cdr3_aa: CASGPGRGQTGGEAFF
cdr3_nt: TGTGCCAGCGGCCCGGGCCGAGGGCAGACGGGTGGGGAAGCTTTCTTT
d_call: NA
j_call: TRBJ1-1
cdr3_length: 16
v_call: TRBV27

cdr3_aa: CASSLSGGGPDTQYF
cdr3_nt: TGTGCCAGCAGCTTATCCGGGGGGGGCCCAGATACGCAGTATTTT
d_call: TRBD2
j_call: TRBJ2-3
cdr3_length: 15
v_call: TRBV7-2

cdr3_aa: CASSLATYSATNEKLFF
cdr3_nt: TGTGCCAGCAGCTTAGCCACGTACAGTGCAACTAATGAAAAACTGTTTTTT
d_call: NA
j_call: TRBJ1-4
cdr3_length: 17
v_call: TRBV7-6

cdr3_aa: CASSPARLTDRRTQYF
cdr3_nt: TGTGCCAGCAGCCCGGCCCGACTGACGGATAGGCGGACCCAGTACTTC
d_call: NA
j_call: TRBJ2-5
cdr3_length: 16
v_call: TRBV11-2

cdr3_aa: CASSLARASGRASYNEQFF
cdr3_nt: TGTGCCAGCAGCTTGGCCAGGGCTAGCGGGAGGGCATCCTACAATGAGCAGTTCTTC
d_call: TRBD2
j_call: TRBJ2-1
cdr3_length: 19
v_call: TRBV11-3

cdr3_aa: CASSRAGLADTDTQYF
cdr3_nt: TGTGCCAGCAGCCGAGCGGGGCTAGCGGACACAGATACGCAGTATTTT
d_call: TRBD2
j_call: TRBJ2-3
cdr3_length: 16
v_call: TRBV14

cdr3_aa: CASSLLAAKGGEQFF
cdr3_nt: TGTGCCAGCAGCTTGCTAGCGGCGAAGGGAGGTGAGCAGTTCTTC
d_call: TRBD2
j_call: TRBJ2-1
cdr3_length: 15
v_call: TRBV5-4

cdr3_aa: CASSLRGRENEQFF
cdr3_nt: TGTGCCAGCAGCTTACGGGGTAGGGAGAATGAGCAGTTCTTC
d_call: NA
j_call: TRBJ2-1
cdr3_length: 14
v_call: TRBV7-3

cdr3_aa: CSAQMNTEAFF
cdr3_nt: TGCAGCGCACAGATGAACACTGAAGCTTTCTTT
d_call: NA
j_call: TRBJ1-1
cdr3_length: 11
v_call: TRBV29-1

cdr3_aa: CASSYPTSGGNAYNEQFF
cdr3_nt: TGTGCCAGCAGCTACCCGACTAGCGGGGGGAACGCTTACAATGAGCAGTTCTTC
d_call: TRBD2
j_call: TRBJ2-1
cdr3_length: 18
v_call: TRBV7-3

cdr3_aa: CASSTPRPPGQGVGNEQFF
cdr3_nt: TGTGCCAGCAGTACCCCTCGTCCACCCGGACAGGGGGTAGGCAATGAGCAGTTCTTC
d_call: TRBD1
j_call: TRBJ2-1
cdr3_length: 19
v_call: TRBV28

cdr3_aa: CASSRQVNTEAFF
cdr3_nt: TGTGCCAGCAGTCGACAGGTGAACACTGAAGCTTTCTTT
d_call: NA
j_call: TRBJ1-1
cdr3_length: 13
v_call: TRBV6-5

cdr3_aa: CASSSGTGVHEQYF
cdr3_nt: TGTGCCAGCAGTTCCGGGACAGGGGTCCACGAGCAGTACTTC
d_call: TRBD1
j_call: TRBJ2-7
cdr3_length: 14
v_call: TRBV27

cdr3_aa: CASSERGGNTIYF
cdr3_nt: TGTGCCAGCAGTGAGCGGGGTGGAAACACCATATATTTT
d_call: NA
j_call: TRBJ1-3
cdr3_length: 13
v_call: TRBV6-1

cdr3_aa: CASSLRGTAPDEAFF
cdr3_nt: TGTGCCAGCAGCTTAAGGGGGACAGCCCCTGATGAAGCTTTCTTT
d_call: TRBD1
j_call: TRBJ1-1
cdr3_length: 15
v_call: TRBV7-9

cdr3_aa: CASSFDTSSGELFF
cdr3_nt: TGCGCCAGCAGCTTCGACACTAGTTCCGGGGAGCTGTTTTTT
d_call: NA
j_call: TRBJ2-2
cdr3_length: 14
v_call: TRBV4-3

cdr3_aa: CATSRDTQDNQPQHF
cdr3_nt: TGTGCCACCAGCAGGGATACACAGGATAATCAGCCCCAGCATTTT
d_call: NA
j_call: TRBJ1-5
cdr3_length: 15
v_call: TRBV15

cdr3_aa: CASSQDRLAVNEQFF
cdr3_nt: TGTGCCAGCAGCCAAGATCGGCTAGCTGTCAATGAGCAGTTCTTC
d_call: NA
j_call: TRBJ2-1
cdr3_length: 15
v_call: TRBV4-2

cdr3_aa: CASSLGGQGPLSGANVLTF
cdr3_nt: TGTGCCAGCAGCTTAGGAGGACAGGGGCCATTATCTGGGGCCAACGTCCTGACTTTC
d_call: TRBD1
j_call: TRBJ2-6
cdr3_length: 19
v_call: TRBV7-9

cdr3_aa: CASSYDRGRDTQYF
cdr3_nt: TGTGCCAGCAGTTATGACAGGGGGCGAGATACGCAGTATTTT
d_call: TRBD1
j_call: TRBJ2-3
cdr3_length: 14
v_call: TRBV6-5

cdr3_aa: CATSRVPGTNEQFF
cdr3_nt: TGTGCCACCAGCAGAGTCCCTGGGACAAATGAGCAGTTCTTC
d_call: NA
j_call: TRBJ2-1
cdr3_length: 14
v_call: TRBV15

cdr3_aa: CASSLGLADTQYF
cdr3_nt: TGTGCTAGCAGCTTAGGACTAGCAGATACGCAGTATTTT
d_call: TRBD2
j_call: TRBJ2-3
cdr3_length: 13
v_call: TRBV7-7

cdr3_aa: CASGQDNQPQHF
cdr3_nt: TGTGCCAGCGGGCAGGACAATCAGCCCCAGCATTTT
d_call: NA
j_call: TRBJ1-5
cdr3_length: 12
v_call: TRBV7-9

cdr3_aa: CASSLDRGNQPQHF
cdr3_nt: TGCGCCAGCAGCTTGGACAGGGGCAATCAGCCCCAGCATTTT
d_call: NA
j_call: TRBJ1-5
cdr3_length: 14
v_call: TRBV5-1

cdr3_aa: CASSEGGAGQTSYNEQFF
cdr3_nt: TGCGCCAGCAGTGAGGGCGGGGCGGGACAGACCTCCTACAATGAGCAGTTCTTC
d_call: NA
j_call: TRBJ2-1
cdr3_length: 18
v_call: TRBV10-1